Described below is a single T cell receptor (beta chain) sequence and its context. Trimming removed 0 bases from V and 9 bases from J; junction bases left unmatched: 6. Germline CDR1 and CDR2: ENHRY and SYGVKD. The CDR3 is made up of 15 amino acids. Sequenced by immunoSEQ multiplex PCR; TCRdb stores in-frame clones only, minus some. The sample lists over 65,000 clones; about 88% were seen once. This entry comes from a study of control samples from healthy donors and cancer patients. The sequence was collected from a woman aged 50 to 60 with colorectal cancer. J is TRBJ2-1 and V is TRBV10-3; 9 bases are a match to TRBD2. The source material was PBMCs. The CDR3 sequence: CAISESRTSAIEQFF. The CDR3 coding sequence is TGTGCCATCAGTGAGTCGAGGACTAGCGCTATTGAGCAGTTCTTC.